The 13 T cell receptor beta chains reported below all come from one sample, sequenced in a study of Graves' ophthalmopathy and Graves' hyperthyroidism. Scientists amplified the TCR beta CDR3 regions from RNA transcripts. HTBI primers primed a first-round RT-PCR, and a second-round multiplex PCR followed. TCRdb re-called the multiplex PCR reads with MiXCR, one entry per CDR3 protein. The repertoire holds about 14,000 distinct CDR3 sequences, with roughly 50% as singletons. The source material was peripheral blood. The receptors shown here come from a woman aged 25 to 39 with Graves' ophthalmopathy.

This clonotype appeared a few times. The chain joins TRBV20-1 to TRBJ2-5; 8 bases are shared with TRBD2. Per germline, CDR1 DFQATT and CDR2 SNEGSKA (reference sequence). The trim removed 4 bases at V and 5 bases at J, leaving 12 bases unmatched. This CDR3 is 15 amino acids long. CDR3 sequence reads: CSAKGTRVWGETQYF. CDR3 DNA: TGCAGTGCTAAAGGGACTAGGGTCTGGGGGGAGACCCAGTACTTC.

Judged by abundance, this clonotype is medium-sized. This chain links TRBV7-2 with TRBJ2-4; possible D gene TRBD2, 6 bases. CDR3 length equals 15 residues. V gave up 0 bases and J gave up 9 bases, with 15 bases separating them. CDR1 SGHTA and CDR2 FQGNSA come from the germline V gene. CDR3 residues: CASSLAYQTSSIQYF. The CDR3, as DNA: TGTGCCAGCAGCTTAGCCTATCAGACTAGTTCCATTCAGTACTTC.

V and J are TRBV9 and TRBJ2-7, with TRBD2 as a possible D gene (6 bases). V was shortened by 3 bases and J by 6 bases, with 13 bases between the two germline ends. Germline loops: CDR1 SGDLS, CDR2 YYNGEE. CDR3 length: 13 amino acids. CDR3 sequence: CASSEPGVAEQYF. The CDR3 DNA is TGTGCCAGCAGCGAGCCGGGGGTGGCCGAGCAGTACTTC.

A note on this clonotype: Likely a read error: the CDR3 ends without its conserved phenylalanine or tryptophan. The V gene is TRBV20-1, the J gene TRBJ2-7; D is possibly TRBD1 (6 bases). Germline-derived CDR1 and CDR2 are DFQATT and SNEGSKA (reference sequence). The CDR3 totals 15 residues. The V end was cut by 7 bases, the J end by 6 bases, with 25 bases between. The CDR3 DNA is TGCAGTGGTATGCTGGGGGACACCGACGGCGGCGAGCAGTACTAC. It encodes CSGMLGDTDGGEQYY.

The rearrangement uses TRBV6-1 and TRBJ2-5; a possible D gene is TRBD1 (6 bases). The germline CDR1 and CDR2 sequences are MNHNS and SASEGT. CDR3 size: 13 residues. The V end was cut by 4 bases, the J end by 5 bases, with 11 bases between. CDR3 amino acids: CASSVNRAETQYF. DNA of the CDR3: TGTGCCAGCAGTGTTAACAGGGCGGAGACCCAGTACTTC.

This clonotype was observed a single time. This chain links TRBV10-2 with TRBJ2-5, with D tentatively TRBD1 (5 bases). Germline-derived CDR1 and CDR2 are WSHSY and SAAADI. With 3 bases removed from V and 4 bases from J, the gap between germline ends came to 12 bases. The CDR3 extends over 14 amino acids. The CDR3 DNA reads TGCGCCAGCAGTGACGTAGCAGGGTCAGAGACCCAGTACTTC. Encoded protein: CASSDVAGSETQYF.

This clonotype was counted ten times or more. For the CDR3, the DNA is TGCAGCGTTGAAGGGGGTGCTAGCGGGGGATACAATGAGCAGTTCTTC. Amino acid sequence: CSVEGGASGGYNEQFF. The chain links TRBV29-1 to TRBJ2-1; TRBD2 aligns across 10 bases. Germline V gives CDR1 SQVTM, CDR2 ANQGSEA. V trimming: 1 base; J trimming: 4 bases; junction bases outside the gene matches: 7. This CDR3 comprises 16 residues.

This chain links TRBV7-9 with TRBJ2-1, with 12 bases identical to TRBD2. V lost 5 bases, J lost 4 bases, and 9 bases stayed unmatched. This CDR3 has 17 residues. Germline loops: CDR1 SEHNR, CDR2 FQNEAQ (reference sequence). CDR3 region: CASSPLAGGLKYNEQFF. In DNA form, the CDR3 reads TGTGCCAGCAGCCCTCTAGCGGGAGGGCTTAAGTACAATGAGCAGTTCTTC.

J is TRBJ1-2 and V is TRBV29-1; the match to TRBD1 covers 11 bases. The V and J ends lost 0 bases and 8 bases, in that order; junction bases with no gene match: 8. This CDR3 contains 15 residues. From germline, CDR1 is SQVTM and CDR2 ANQGSEA. The CDR3 coding sequence is TGCAGCGTTGAAGATTTTGGACAGGGGGCGCGAGGCTACACCTTC. This translates into CSVEDFGQGARGYTF.

This clonotype was detected a few times. The chain couples TRBV10-1 to TRBJ2-3, with 7 bases identical to TRBD1. Trimming cost V 5 bases and J 4 bases; bases outside gene matches: 6. This CDR3 comprises 14 residues. Germline CDR1 and CDR2: WNHNN and SYGVQD (reference sequence). The CDR3 nucleotides read TGCGCCAGCAGTACTACAGGGGAATCAGATACGCAGTATTTT. Its protein is CASSTTGESDTQYF.

The rearrangement links TRBV2 to TRBJ2-2; unclear D gene. V lost 6 bases, J lost 1 base, and 6 bases lay in between. CDR1 is SNHLY and CDR2 is FYNNEI in the germline V gene. The CDR3 length is 13 residues. CDR3 loop: CASRAMNTGELFF. CDR3 in DNA: TGTGCCAGCAGAGCCATGAACACCGGGGAGCTGTTTTTT.

The CDR3 region has the DNA TGTGCCAGCAGCCACCCATTCGGTCTCAGGGTTGGGGCGGAAAAACTGTTTTTT. Its protein product is CASSHPFGLRVGAEKLFF. J is TRBJ1-4 and V is TRBV7-2; D might be TRBD1 (5 bases). The ends were cut back, 5 bases at V and 8 bases at J, with 27 bases in the middle. This CDR3 has 18 residues. Germline V lookup: CDR1 SGHTA, CDR2 FQGNSA.

This clonotype has more than one count but fewer than ten. CDR3 sequence reads: CASSAHSGTGIPDTQYF. CDR3 DNA sequence: TGTGCCAGTAGTGCCCATTCCGGGACAGGGATCCCAGATACGCAGTATTTT. The rearrangement uses TRBV19 and TRBJ2-3, with 9 bases that match TRBD1. This CDR3 contains 17 residues. CDR1 is LNHDA and CDR2 is SQIVND in the germline V gene (reference sequence). V shed 5 bases, J shed 4 bases, and the junction held 13 bases outside the gene matches.